A single sample gave rise to the 21 T cell receptor beta chains below, sequenced in a study. TCRdb passed the 5' RACE reads through MiXCR, listing each CDR3 protein once. The data hold 9,500 to 12,000 distinct CDR3 sequences, with about 50% observed a single time. Specimen: tumor-infiltrating naive CD4+ T cells sorted from the breast tumor. Specified subset: naive CD4+ T cells, CD4+CD45RA+CD25-. The receptors shown here come from a female donor with breast cancer.

This clonotype showed up just once. In nucleotides, the CDR3 is TGCAGTGCTAGTTGGCAAAACACCGGGGAGCTGTTTTTT. It encodes CSASWQNTGELFF. The V and J genes are TRBV20-1 and TRBJ2-2; D is unresolved. V was shortened by 3 bases and J by 2 bases, with 7 bases between the two germline ends. The germline CDR1 and CDR2 sequences are DFQATT and SNEGSKA (reference sequence). This CDR3 is 13 amino acids long.

This chain connects TRBV5-4 to TRBJ2-5; 12 bases agree with TRBD2. CDR1 is SGHNT and CDR2 is YYREEE in the germline V gene (reference sequence). Trimming took 4 bases from V and 4 from J; bases not matched to a gene: 5. This CDR3 is built from 15 residues. CDR3 residues: CASSRLAGVLETQYF. The CDR3 DNA reads as TGTGCCAGCAGCCGACTAGCGGGAGTATTAGAGACCCAGTACTTC.

This clonotype was recorded a few times. One end of the junction varies from germline; a read error may be responsible. CDR3 residues: CASNPGGPNGQFF. The CDR3 nucleotides are TGTGCCAGCAACCCAGGGGGCCCAAATGGGCAGTTCTTC. The chain recombines TRBV27 with TRBJ2-1; 8 positions match TRBD1. The germline CDR1 and CDR2 sequences are MNHEY and SMNVEV (reference sequence). This CDR3 has 13 residues.

This clonotype appeared a few times. The chain recombines TRBV12-3 or TRBV12-4 with TRBJ2-3, with D possibly being TRBD2 (5 bases). Trimming shortened V by 3 bases and J by 6 bases, and 16 bases separated the two germline ends. This CDR3 is 15 amino acids long. The CDR3 reads CASSFGRGSYDTQYF. As DNA, the CDR3 is TGTGCCAGCAGTTTCGGTCGCGGGTCGTATGATACGCAGTATTTT.

This clonotype counts as medium-sized. V is TRBV12-3 or TRBV12-4 and J is TRBJ2-1; D is unresolved. The CDR3 consists of 14 residues. Trimming removed 7 bases at V and 5 bases at J, with 15 bases between. The CDR3: CASIPGLNNNEQFF. CDR3 nucleotide sequence: TGTGCCAGCATCCCTGGCCTGAATAACAATGAGCAGTTCTTC.

The V and J genes are TRBV9 and TRBJ2-6; 7 bases fit TRBD1. CDR3 length equals 19 residues. Per germline, CDR1 SGDLS and CDR2 YYNGEE. The V gene end was trimmed by 2 bases and the J gene end by 0 bases; junction bases not matched to a gene: 11. Here the CDR3 reads CASSVRLGDSHSGANVLTF. The CDR3 coding sequence is TGTGCCAGCAGCGTCCGACTCGGGGACAGCCACTCTGGGGCCAACGTCCTGACTTTC.

The CDR3 protein is CASSLEYTDTGELFF. CDR3 sequence (DNA): TGTGCCAGCAGCCTCGAGTACACAGACACCGGGGAGCTGTTTTTT. V usage is TRBV6-5 and J usage is TRBJ2-2; D is uncertain. In germline, CDR1 is MNHEY, CDR2 SVGAGI. The V end was cut by 6 bases, the J end by 3 bases, with 14 bases between. This CDR3 region has 15 residues.

Note on this clonotype: One base away lies a much larger clone, so this may be a sequencing read error. The chain recombines TRBV4-2 with TRBJ1-2; TRBD1 is a possible D gene (6 bases). Germline lookup yields CDR1 LGHNA and CDR2 YNFKEQ. The CDR3 extends over 15 amino acids. The CDR3 nucleotides are TGTGCCAGCAGCCAACAGGGGTCAATTATTTTTGGCTTCACCTTC. Residues: CASSQQGSIIFGFTF.

The rearrangement joins TRBV5-1 to TRBJ1-5; 10 nucleotides match TRBD1. Germline V lookup: CDR1 SGHRS, CDR2 YFSETQ. This CDR3 has 15 amino acids. V shed 8 bases and J 0 bases; nucleotides not matched to a gene: 5. The DNA for the CDR3 is TGCGCCAGTCGACAGGGGGCGAATAGCAATCAGCCCCAGCATTTT. As protein: CASRQGANSNQPQHF.

Regarding this clonotype: A read error is possible here, since a much larger clone lies one base away. The chain joins TRBV7-6 to TRBJ2-5; tentatively, D is TRBD2 (6 bases). This CDR3 has 16 residues. The ends were cut back, 5 bases at V and 1 base at J, with 17 bases in the middle. The germline CDR1 and CDR2 sequences are SGHVS and FNYEAQ. The CDR3 DNA reads as TGTGCCAGCAGCCTCAACGCGGGGCGGAGCCAAGAGACCCAGTACTTC. This encodes CASSLNAGRSQETQYF.

CDR3 DNA sequence: TGTGCCAGCAGCTTCGAGACAGGGGGCTACTACGAGCAGTACTTC. This codes for CASSFETGGYYEQYF. This sequence joins TRBV7-2 and TRBJ2-7, with 10 bases matching TRBD1. CDR1 SGHTA and CDR2 FQGNSA come from the germline V gene. CDR3 length: 15 residues. With V trimmed by 3 bases and J by 3 bases, 5 bases remained unmatched.

The rearrangement links TRBV29-1 to TRBJ2-1; TRBD2 is a possible D gene (5 bases). With 4 bases removed from V and 6 bases from J, the gap between germline ends came to 16 bases. CDR3 length equals 14 residues. The germline gives CDR1 SQVTM, CDR2 ANQGSEA. CDR3 loop: CSVVRAKGSNEQFF. The CDR3 bases are TGCAGCGTTGTACGGGCGAAAGGGAGCAATGAGCAGTTCTTC.

This clonotype has only a few counts. The V gene is TRBV7-9, the J gene TRBJ2-1, with D possibly being TRBD2 (6 bases). Germline assignment: CDR1 SEHNR and CDR2 FQNEAQ (reference sequence). Trimming took off 1 base at V and 3 bases at J, with 10 bases between the two ends. This CDR3 spans 15 amino acids. The CDR3 is CASSLVGGGYNEQFF. CDR3 bases: TGTGCCAGCAGCTTAGTCGGGGGAGGCTACAATGAGCAGTTCTTC.

The chain joins TRBV29-1 to TRBJ1-1, with D perhaps matching TRBD1 (6 bases). The V end lost 5 bases, the J end lost 5 bases, and 12 bases lay between the germline ends. The CDR3 sequence is 12 residues long. CDR1 is SQVTM and CDR2 is ANQGSEA in the germline V gene. The CDR3 here is CSVSRGKTEAFF. CDR3 nucleotides: TGCAGCGTTTCCAGGGGTAAAACTGAAGCTTTCTTT.

The chain recombines TRBV12-3 or TRBV12-4 with TRBJ1-3; D is possibly TRBD1 (5 bases). The CDR3 is 14 amino acids. V was cut by 6 bases and J by 1 base, with 10 bases left in between. DNA for the CDR3: TGTGCCAGCAGGGGGGACCGATCTGGAAACACCATATATTTT. It yields the protein CASRGDRSGNTIYF.

This chain joins TRBV20-1 and TRBJ1-6; 10 nucleotides line up with TRBD1. The V segment lost 3 bases and the J segment 6 bases; nucleotides outside the gene matches: 8. Germline V CDR1 and CDR2: DFQATT, SNEGSKA (reference sequence). The CDR3 spans 16 residues. CDR3 in amino acids: CSASKDRGKSNSPLHF. CDR3 coding DNA: TGCAGTGCTAGCAAGGACAGGGGGAAAAGTAATTCACCCCTCCACTTT.

This clonotype occurred a few times. The V and J genes are TRBV20-1 and TRBJ1-5; no definite D call. The CDR3 spans 15 residues. Looked up from germline, CDR1 is DFQATT and CDR2 is SNEGSKA (reference sequence). V dropped 3 bases and J dropped 1 base, with 13 bases sitting between them. The chain's CDR3 is CSASRLGSSNQPQHF. The DNA of the CDR3 is TGCAGTGCTAGCCGATTGGGCAGCAGCAATCAGCCCCAGCATTTT.

A few counts support this clonotype. The V call is TRBV10-3, the J call TRBJ2-3, with a weak D call TRBD2 (5 bases). From germline, CDR1 is ENHRY and CDR2 SYGVKD. Trimming removed 6 bases from V and 2 bases from J, with 18 bases in between. The CDR3 consists of 16 residues. CDR3 amino acids: CAISDASTKATDTQYF. DNA of the CDR3: TGTGCCATCAGCGACGCCTCGACTAAAGCCACAGATACGCAGTATTTT.

This clonotype has a single count. V gene TRBV6-2 or TRBV6-3 combines with J gene TRBJ2-1, with TRBD2 matching 7 bases. This CDR3 has 15 amino acids. With 0 bases clipped from V and 8 bases from J, the junction kept 7 bases outside the gene matches. Germline V gene sequence: CDR1 MNHEY, CDR2 SVGEGT. The CDR3 DNA reads as TGTGCCAGCAGTTACTCGTTCACCAGCGGGGATGAGCAGTTCTTC. Amino acid sequence: CASSYSFTSGDEQFF.

The chain links TRBV7-6 to TRBJ2-4; D unclear. Germline-derived CDR1 and CDR2 are SGHVS and FNYEAQ. This CDR3 contains 15 residues. Trimming pared 1 base from V and 2 bases from J, leaving 9 bases between. The CDR3 sequence is CASSLGSLTKNIQYF. The DNA for the CDR3 is TGTGCCAGCAGCTTAGGATCTTTGACCAAAAACATTCAGTACTTC.

This sequence joins TRBV9 and TRBJ1-2, with D perhaps TRBD1 (5 bases). The length of the CDR3 is 13 residues. The ends were cut back, 4 bases at V and 5 bases at J, with 12 bases in the middle. The germline gives CDR1 SGDLS, CDR2 YYNGEE. In DNA, the CDR3 is TGTGCCAGCAGCCCGGGGGTACAGTATGGCTACACCTTC. As protein: CASSPGVQYGYTF.